The sample holds a few counts of the clone carrying this T cell receptor (beta chain). The data stem from a study of identical twins. Each donor was a healthy Caucasian. TCRdb ran MiXCR on the 5' RACE reads and lists one entry per CDR3 protein. Here the sample spans roughly 1,500,000 distinct CDR3 sequences, more than 30% being singletons. CDR3 length: 13 amino acids. From germline, CDR1 is DFQATT and CDR2 SNEGSKA (reference sequence). V lost 3 bases and J lost 8; bases outside the gene matches: 6. The rearrangement uses TRBV20-1 and TRBJ1-4, with 7 positions matching TRBD1. Sequenced input: cord blood. This clonotype was sampled from a newborn girl in good health. CDR3 sequence (DNA): TGCAGTGCTAGGAAGGGGGCGAGGGAAAAACTGTTTTTT. This gives the protein CSARKGAREKLFF.